This T cell receptor beta chain was sequenced for a study of T cell repertoires in cytomegalovirus infection. Study-level information: Public TCR beta signature analysis indicated the presence of both CMV infection and matching HLA type.

In germline, CDR1 is SEHNR, CDR2 FQNEAQ (reference sequence). The CDR3 is 12 residues long. Trimming took off 7 bases at V and 2 bases at J, with 5 bases between the two ends. This clonotype occurred many times. Its antigen is as yet unknown. Points from the study as a whole: Frequencies of public TCR beta families were cumulated, and this identified carriers of CMV plus the relevant HLA. Dominant in the ex vivo response were TCR beta clonotypes restricted by HLA-C and specific for CMV.

TCRdb re-called the reads with MiXCR, one entry per CDR3 protein. The table includes some 400,000 distinct CDR3 sequences, 18% detected once. This TCR was sampled from a human donor in good health (CMV status not recorded). Some clones in this sample may be carry-over from other donors' samples. The sequenced material came from PBMCs. The J gene is TRBJ2-2, the V gene TRBV7-9; D gene uncertain. The DNA of the CDR3 is TGTGCCAGCAACCCTAACACCGGGGAGCTGTTTTTT. It yields the protein CASNPNTGELFF. The full variable domain, in which reference TRBV7-9 and TRBJ2-2 provide the parts outside the CDR3, is DTGVSQNPRHKITKRGQNVTFRCDPISEHNRLYWYRQTLGQGPEFLTYFQNEAQLEKSRLLSDRFSAERPKGSFSTLEIQRTEQGDSAMYLCASNPNTGELFFGEGSRLTVL.